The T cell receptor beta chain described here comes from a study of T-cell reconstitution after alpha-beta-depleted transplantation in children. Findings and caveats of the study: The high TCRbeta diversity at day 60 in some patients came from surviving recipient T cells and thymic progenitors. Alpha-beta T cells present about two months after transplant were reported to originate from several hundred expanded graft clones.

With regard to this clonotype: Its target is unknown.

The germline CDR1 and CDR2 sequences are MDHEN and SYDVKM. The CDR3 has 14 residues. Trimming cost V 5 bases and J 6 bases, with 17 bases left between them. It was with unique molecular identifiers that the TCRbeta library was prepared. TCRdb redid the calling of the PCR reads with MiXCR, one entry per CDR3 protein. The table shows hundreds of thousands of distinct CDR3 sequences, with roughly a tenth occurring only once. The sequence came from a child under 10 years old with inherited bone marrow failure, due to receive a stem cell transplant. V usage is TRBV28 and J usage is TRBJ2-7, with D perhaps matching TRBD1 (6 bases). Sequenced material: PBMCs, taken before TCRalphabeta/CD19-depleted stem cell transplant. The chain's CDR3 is CASSGVRGPSEQYF. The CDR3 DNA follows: TGTGCCAGCAGTGGAGTCAGGGGCCCCTCCGAGCAGTACTTC.